This T cell receptor beta chain was sequenced during a study of vaccination and CD4 T cells after COVID-19. Study-wide context: In culture, cells were exposed to overlapping spike peptides from SARS-CoV-2, HCoV-NL63, HCoV-OC43 and HCoV-229E.

The Oncomine TCR Beta short-read assay was what sequenced the DNA obtained from cultured CD4+ T cells. A single record per CDR3 protein comes from TCRdb applying MiXCR to the PCR reads. The sample records 13,000 to 15,000 distinct CDR3 sequences, about 59% being singletons. The V gene lost 2 bases and the J gene lost 0 bases, with 7 bases spanning the gap. The CDR3 covers 14 residues. Germline values: CDR1 KGHSH, CDR2 LQKENI. Specified treatment: approximately nine-day PBMC culture with coronavirus spike peptide pools or control peptides (ViraFEST assay). Expanded clonotypes were found by TCR sequencing after peptide-pool stimulation (ViraFEST). This clonotype was observed once. Its antigen is as yet unknown.

Material: CD4+ T cells from blood, cultured in vitro. The receptor comes from a human donor who had recovered from COVID-19. The chain joins TRBV18 to TRBJ1-1, with a possible D match to TRBD1 (5 bases). The CDR3 spells CASSPRGMNTEAFF. The CDR3 DNA reads TGTGCCAGCTCACCAAGGGGAATGAACACTGAAGCTTTCTTT.